These T cell receptor beta chains were read from a single sample in a study of response to subunit inactivated influenza vaccine. TCRdb fed the RT-PCR reads into MiXCR, producing one record per CDR3 protein. The top ten clones hold over 9.5% of a sample with 500,000 or so distinct CDR3 sequences, approximately 10% of them seen once. The specimen was PBMCs from blood, collected roughly 6 weeks after vaccination. The origin of the receptors is a man aged 45-60 years who received an inactivated influenza vaccine. Each CDR3 is given with its conserved first and last residue. A D gene is named only where the DNA matches it firmly. The size of a clone is reported for some rows only, either as once, few or many, or as a class for expanded clones.

J gene: TRBJ2-1; V gene: TRBV20-1; D gene: TRBD2; clone size: few; CDR3 protein: CSAEWTSGREQFF; CDR3 DNA: TGCAGTGCGGAGTGGACTAGCGGGCGTGAGCAGTTCTTC
J gene: TRBJ1-1; V gene: TRBV14; D gene: .; clone size: .; CDR3 protein: CASSQGTAVRRAFF; CDR3 DNA: TGTGCCAGCAGCCAAGGTACGGCAGTACGCAGAGCTTTCTTT
J gene: TRBJ2-3; V gene: TRBV5-1; D gene: TRBD2; clone size: few; CDR3 protein: CASSLGASGSTDTQYF; CDR3 DNA: TGCGCCAGCAGCTTGGGGGCTAGCGGAAGCACAGATACGCAGTATTTT
J gene: TRBJ2-7; V gene: TRBV20-1; D gene: TRBD2; clone size: few; CDR3 protein: CSASPTSGSYEQYF; CDR3 DNA: TGCAGTGCTAGCCCCACTAGCGGGAGCTACGAGCAGTACTTC
J gene: TRBJ2-7; V gene: TRBV6-1; D gene: .; clone size: .; CDR3 protein: CASRRDPQTYEQYF; CDR3 DNA: TGTGCCAGCAGACGCGACCCACAGACGTACGAGCAGTACTTC
J gene: TRBJ1-2; V gene: TRBV20-1; D gene: .; clone size: many; CDR3 protein: CSARDQALRLLDTF; CDR3 DNA: TGCAGTGCTAGAGATCAGGCTCTTAGGCTTCTAGACACCTTC
J gene: TRBJ2-3; V gene: TRBV5-1; D gene: .; clone size: once; CDR3 protein: CASSRNHGGRTDTQYF; CDR3 DNA: TGCGCCAGCAGCCGAAACCACGGGGGCCGCACAGATACGCAGTATTTT
J gene: TRBJ2-3; V gene: TRBV29-1; D gene: .; clone size: many; CDR3 protein: CSVEGGASATDTQYF; CDR3 DNA: TGCAGCGTTGAAGGGGGGGCGTCGGCCACAGATACGCAGTATTTT
J gene: TRBJ2-4; V gene: TRBV29-1; D gene: .; clone size: many; CDR3 protein: CSVGTGTKNIQYF; CDR3 DNA: TGCAGCGTGGGCACAGGGACAAAAAACATTCAGTACTTC
J gene: TRBJ2-1; V gene: TRBV6-5; D gene: .; clone size: many; CDR3 protein: CASSYYPSDEQFF; CDR3 DNA: TGTGCCAGCAGTTACTACCCGAGCGATGAGCAGTTCTTC
J gene: TRBJ1-3; V gene: TRBV5-1; D gene: .; clone size: .; CDR3 protein: CASSLSTGFGNTIYF; CDR3 DNA: TGCGCCAGCAGCTTGTCCACAGGGTTCGGAAACACCATATATTTT
J gene: TRBJ2-5; V gene: TRBV14; D gene: .; clone size: few; CDR3 protein: CARRQGQDETQYF; CDR3 DNA: TGTGCCAGACGGCAGGGCCAGGACGAGACCCAGTACTTC
J gene: TRBJ2-1; V gene: TRBV20-1; D gene: .; clone size: few; CDR3 protein: CSAPGPPSSYNEQFF; CDR3 DNA: TGCAGTGCGCCAGGACCGCCCAGCTCCTACAATGAGCAGTTCTTC